Below, one T cell receptor (beta chain) is given with its context. Antigen: not known. This specimen belongs to a study of T cells in Graves' hyperthyroidism and ophthalmopathy. Study-level results: Ophthalmopathy was separated from stable hyperthyroidism by a 13 V-J model.

Hyperthyroidism of Graves' type that showed no ophthalmopathy progression within 18 months was stable. Exclusion followed for patients with uncontrolled infection, other autoimmune disease, pregnancy or lactation. From approximately 9.1 ml of fresh peripheral blood, PBMCs were isolated. The ends were cut back, 9 bases at V and 2 bases at J, with 12 bases in the middle. Germline V gives CDR1 KGHDR, CDR2 SFDVKD. This CDR3 spans 13 amino acids. TCR beta CDR3 regions were amplified from RNA transcripts. When the TCR CDR3 underwent first-round RT-PCR, the HTBI primer set was used. One entry per CDR3 protein results from TCRdb running MiXCR on the multiplex PCR reads. This sample has 650,000 to 750,000 distinct CDR3 sequences, with around 15% found just once.

V is TRBV24-1 and J is TRBJ1-1, with D tentatively TRBD1 (5 bases). This TCR was recovered from a woman between 18 and 29 years old with Graves' hyperthyroidism. The specimen sequenced was blood. CDR3 region: CATSRDYNTEAFF. CDR3 DNA sequence: TGTGCCACCTCCAGGGATTATAACACTGAAGCTTTCTTT.